A single sample is the source of the 20 T cell receptor beta chains below, sequenced in a study of blood T cell repertoires in COVID-19. Sequencing was performed with immunoSEQ multiplex PCR; in TCRdb, only in-frame clones are kept and a portion is missing. The sample lists about 280,000 clones, less than 90% seen once, with 10% to 15% in the top ten. Specimen: peripheral blood. These receptors were collected from a human donor in a cohort sampled during active COVID-19.

This clone was seen a single time. This chain joins TRBV28 and TRBJ1-5, with no clear D. V lost 6 bases, J lost 3 bases, and 18 bases lay in between. Germline CDR1 reads MDHEN; CDR2 reads SYDVKM. This CDR3 contains 16 residues. CDR3 region: CASSPPGDAYNQPQHF. CDR3 DNA sequence: TGTGCCAGCAGCCCCCCCGGGGATGCCTACAATCAGCCCCAGCATTTT.

The V call is TRBV29-1, the J call TRBJ1-1; 7 bases are shared with TRBD1. Germline CDR1 reads SQVTM; CDR2 reads ANQGSEA. This CDR3 is built from 12 residues. V was clipped by 7 bases and J by 8 bases; unmatched bases: 10. The CDR3 spells CSASDRPGEAFF. The CDR3 DNA sequence: TGCAGCGCCTCGGACAGGCCGGGAGAAGCTTTCTTT.

The chain couples TRBV6-2 or TRBV6-3 to TRBJ1-5; the D gene is possibly TRBD1 (6 bases). Per germline, CDR1 MNHEY and CDR2 SVGEGT. This CDR3 comprises 16 residues. V gave up 2 bases and J gave up 3 bases, with 14 bases separating them. The CDR3 loop reads CASSYDGSGVNQPQHF. The CDR3 coding sequence is TGTGCCAGCAGTTACGACGGTTCAGGGGTCAATCAGCCCCAGCATTTT.

V and J are TRBV5-1 and TRBJ2-5; 10 bases are a match to TRBD2. V shed 3 bases, J shed 5 bases, and the junction held 4 bases outside the gene matches. Germline V gene data show CDR1 as SGHRS and CDR2 as YFSETQ. CDR3 length equals 14 residues. CDR3 in amino acids: CASSSGTSAETQYF. CDR3 DNA sequence: TGCGCCAGCAGCTCCGGGACTAGCGCCGAGACCCAGTACTTC.

The chain combines TRBV5-1 with TRBJ2-2, with D maybe TRBD2 (5 bases). The CDR3 consists of 15 residues. The V gene's germline CDR1 is SGHRS and CDR2 YFSETQ. The V end was cut by 2 bases, the J end by 2 bases, with 10 bases between. In DNA form, the CDR3 reads TGCGCCAGCAGCTTAGCGGAGGATAACACCGGGGAGCTGTTTTTT. Translating it yields CASSLAEDNTGELFF.

This clone was observed a handful of times. J is TRBJ2-1 and V is TRBV7-2; the match to TRBD2 covers 7 bases. V was pared by 6 bases and J by 2 bases, with 10 bases of the junction left unmatched. Germline V CDR1 and CDR2: SGHTA, FQGNSA. This CDR3 is built from 16 residues. The CDR3 DNA reads as TGTGCCAGCAGGCTTAGCGGGCCATCTACCTACAATGAGCAGTTCTTC. Encoded protein: CASRLSGPSTYNEQFF.

The chain links TRBV19 to TRBJ2-7, with D possibly being TRBD2 (5 bases). CDR1 is LNHDA, CDR2 SQIVND, per germline (reference sequence). The germline V and J ends were trimmed by 1 base and 2 bases, with 9 bases remaining between them. The CDR3 spans 14 residues. The CDR3 nucleotides are TGTGCCAGTAGTATAGGGACTTCAGCCTACGAGCAGTACTTC. As protein: CASSIGTSAYEQYF.

The V call is TRBV28, the J call TRBJ1-6; tentatively, D is TRBD1 (6 bases). This CDR3 contains 15 residues. CDR1 and CDR2 (germline): MDHEN, SYDVKM. The germline V and J ends were trimmed by 6 bases and 7 bases, with 16 bases remaining between them. The CDR3 region has the DNA TGTGCCAGCAGCTCGACCTGGACAGCAAATTCACCCCTCCACTTT. This codes for CASSSTWTANSPLHF.

V is TRBV28 and J is TRBJ1-4, with D possibly being TRBD1 (5 bases). V dropped 3 bases and J dropped 3 bases, with 23 bases sitting between them. The V gene's germline CDR1 is MDHEN and CDR2 SYDVKM. The CDR3 length is 19 residues. CDR3 residues: CASSLGQGNPNGANEKLFF. The DNA for the CDR3 is TGTGCCAGCAGTTTGGGTCAGGGCAACCCGAATGGGGCTAATGAAAAACTGTTTTTT.

The CDR3 region has the DNA TGTGCCAGCAGTCCTAGCGGTAGAAACAATGAGCAGTTCTTC. It yields the protein CASSPSGRNNEQFF. The chain joins TRBV6-5 to TRBJ2-1; 7 bases align to TRBD2. V lost 5 bases and J lost 5; bases outside the gene matches: 6. CDR3 length equals 14 residues. Per germline, CDR1 MNHEY and CDR2 SVGAGI.

This sequence joins TRBV6-6 and TRBJ2-6, with TRBD1 identical over 8 bases. Unmatched junction bases numbered 3, after V lost 4 bases and J lost 1 base. CDR1 and CDR2 (germline): MNHNY, SVGAGI (reference sequence). This CDR3 region has 16 residues. The CDR3 DNA reads TGTGCCAGCAGTTTAACAGGGGGGTCTGGGGCCAACGTCCTGACTTTC. This gives the protein CASSLTGGSGANVLTF.

The chain recombines TRBV21-1 with TRBJ2-1; the table names TRBD2, a call not compared with the DNA. TRBV21-1 has pseudogene status. The CDR3 consists of 17 residues. DNA for the CDR3: TGTGCCAGCAGCAAAGCCCTAGCGGGATGGTGCGGGGGTGAGCAGTTCTTC. Protein product: CASSKALAGWCGGEQFF.

CDR3 sequence reads: CASSNGELGNEQFF. In nucleotides, the CDR3 is TGTGCCAGCAGCAACGGGGAGTTAGGAAATGAGCAGTTCTTC. The chain links TRBV4-2 to TRBJ2-1, with D possibly being TRBD2 (5 bases). The CDR3 loop spans 14 amino acids. Deletions cut 5 bases from V and 7 bases from J, with 15 bases between. The V gene's germline CDR1 is LGHNA and CDR2 YNFKEQ.

This chain joins TRBV28 and TRBJ1-6, with 9 bases that match TRBD1. Germline V gene sequence: CDR1 MDHEN, CDR2 SYDVKM. The CDR3 is 16 residues long. V was pared by 4 bases and J by 1 base, with 2 bases of the junction left unmatched. CDR3 protein: CASSSGQGSYNSPLHF. The CDR3 DNA is TGTGCCAGCAGTTCCGGACAGGGGTCCTATAATTCACCCCTCCACTTT.

The V and J genes are TRBV5-4 and TRBJ2-1, with D tentatively TRBD1 (6 bases). In germline, CDR1 is SGHNT, CDR2 YYREEE (reference sequence). The germline V and J ends were trimmed by 4 bases and 10 bases, with 12 bases remaining between them. The CDR3 length is 12 residues. CDR3 in amino acids: CASSPQGKEQFF. The CDR3 DNA follows: TGTGCCAGCAGCCCACAGGGAAAAGAGCAGTTCTTC.

The chain employs TRBV28 and TRBJ1-2, with a tentative D call TRBD1 (6 bases). Germline values: CDR1 MDHEN, CDR2 SYDVKM. The CDR3 spans 13 residues. V lost 8 bases to trimming and J lost 6 bases, with 16 bases between them. CDR3 sequence reads: CASLDSRGHGYTF. The CDR3, as DNA: TGTGCCAGCCTGGACAGCAGAGGGCATGGCTACACCTTC.

V gene TRBV18 combines with J gene TRBJ2-5; D uncertain. Germline CDR1 and CDR2: KGHSH and LQKENI. CDR3 length: 13 amino acids. V shed 9 bases and J shed 5 bases, with 16 bases lying between them. CDR3 DNA: TGTGCCAGTAATCGTCTCCAGTGGGAGACCCAGTACTTC. Protein product: CASNRLQWETQYF.

The CDR3 DNA follows: TGCGCCAGCAGCCAAGATTGGAGGGCCGGGGGCGAGCAGTACTTC. This sequence encodes CASSQDWRAGGEQYF. The genes are TRBV4-3 and TRBJ2-7, with D maybe TRBD2 (6 bases). The CDR3 has 15 amino acids. Trimming removed 0 bases from V and 6 bases from J, with 15 bases in between. The V gene's germline CDR1 is LGHNA and CDR2 YSLEER.

This chain uses TRBV28 with TRBJ1-1; 10 nucleotides match TRBD1. Germline values: CDR1 MDHEN, CDR2 SYDVKM. The V and J ends lost 6 bases and 8 bases, in that order; junction bases with no gene match: 3. There are 12 residues in the CDR3. CDR3: CASRPTGGEAFF. The CDR3 nucleotides are TGTGCCAGCAGGCCGACAGGGGGCGAAGCTTTCTTT. Full variable domain (rest looked up from reference TRBV28 and TRBJ1-1): DVKVTQSSRYLVKRTGEKVFLECVQDMDHENMFWYRQDPGLGLRLIYFSYDVKMKEKGDIPEGYSVSREKKERFSLILESASTNQTSMYLCASRPTGGEAFFGQGTRLTVV.

The CDR3 DNA reads TGTGCCAGCTCACTCGCCGGGTCCCAAGAGACCCAGTACTTC. It encodes CASSLAGSQETQYF. The V and J genes are TRBV18 and TRBJ2-5; D not resolved. Deletions cut 4 bases from V and 1 base from J, with 10 bases between. Germline values: CDR1 KGHSH, CDR2 LQKENI. This CDR3 contains 14 residues.